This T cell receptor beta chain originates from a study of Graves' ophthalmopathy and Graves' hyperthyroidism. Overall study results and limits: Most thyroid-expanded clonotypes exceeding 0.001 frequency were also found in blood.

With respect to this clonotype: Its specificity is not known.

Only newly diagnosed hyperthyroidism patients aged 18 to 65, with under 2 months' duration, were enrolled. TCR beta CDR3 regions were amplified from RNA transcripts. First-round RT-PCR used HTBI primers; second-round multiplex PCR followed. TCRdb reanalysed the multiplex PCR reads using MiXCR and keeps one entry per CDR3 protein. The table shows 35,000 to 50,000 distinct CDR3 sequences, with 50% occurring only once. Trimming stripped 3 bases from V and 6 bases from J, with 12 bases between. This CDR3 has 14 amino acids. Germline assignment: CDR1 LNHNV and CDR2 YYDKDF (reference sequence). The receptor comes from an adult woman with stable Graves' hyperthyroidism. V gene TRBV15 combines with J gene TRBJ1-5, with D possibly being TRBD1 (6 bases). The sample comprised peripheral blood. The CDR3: CATSSSRGGQPQHF. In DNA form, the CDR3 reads TGTGCCACCAGCAGCTCCAGGGGCGGTCAGCCCCAGCATTTT.